This entry lists 25 T cell receptor beta chains sequenced from one sample in a study of blood T cell repertoires in COVID-19. Some clones are missing from TCRdb's copy, which holds only in-frame ones; the method was immunoSEQ multiplex PCR. The table lists 200,000 or so clones, 80% to 85% of them singletons, with roughly 6.9% in the top ten. Sequencing used PBMCs or T cells enriched from blood (not recorded which). The receptors come from a man aged 35 to 55 who had recovered from COVID-19.

This sequence joins TRBV5-5 and TRBJ1-3, with unresolved D. CDR3 length: 14 residues. The germline V and J ends were trimmed by 3 bases and 4 bases, with 11 bases remaining between them. The V gene's germline CDR1 is SGHKS and CDR2 YYEKEE (reference sequence). CDR3 loop: CASSYPDSGNTIYF. In nucleotides, the CDR3 is TGTGCCAGCAGCTACCCAGACTCCGGAAACACCATATATTTT.

Only one count was recorded for this clone. The gene calls are TRBV4-1 and TRBJ1-4; D gene uncertain. Between the trimmed V and J ends, which lost 4 bases and 0 bases, there was a span of 9 bases. The CDR3 has 15 amino acids. Looked up from germline, CDR1 is MGHRA and CDR2 is YSYEKL. CDR3 coding DNA: TGCGCCAGCAGCCGATATACACCAACTAATGAAAAACTGTTTTTT. Encoded protein: CASSRYTPTNEKLFF.

The chain carries TRBV4-1 and TRBJ2-3; a possible D gene is TRBD1 (6 bases). V dropped 7 bases and J dropped 4 bases, with 36 bases sitting between them. Germline assignment: CDR1 MGHRA and CDR2 YSYEKL. The length of the CDR3 is 21 residues. The CDR3 is CASTFGPRQDFWGRPSDTQYF. The CDR3 nucleotides read TGCGCCAGCACCTTCGGGCCGCGACAGGACTTCTGGGGCCGGCCTTCAGATACGCAGTATTTT.

The chain couples TRBV2 to TRBJ1-5; TRBD1 matches at 10 bases. V was pared by 7 bases and J by 5 bases, with 5 bases of the junction left unmatched. CDR3 length: 14 amino acids. Looked up from germline, CDR1 is SNHLY and CDR2 is FYNNEI. CDR3 bases: TGTGCCAGCAACCGGGACAGGGGCCATCAGCCCCAGCATTTT. As protein: CASNRDRGHQPQHF. The variable domain in full, completed from reference TRBV2 and TRBJ1-5, reads EPEVTQTPSHQVTQMGQEVILRCVPISNHLYFYWYRQILGQKVEFLVSFYNNEISEKSEIFDDQFSVERPDGSNFTLKIRSTKLEDSAMYFCASNRDRGHQPQHFGDGTRLSIL.

The rearrangement uses TRBV6-1 and TRBJ1-2; 10 nucleotides line up with TRBD1. The V segment lost 3 bases and the J segment 6 bases; nucleotides outside the gene matches: 7. There are 15 residues in the CDR3. Germline loops: CDR1 MNHNS, CDR2 SASEGT. The CDR3 protein is CASSDPGQGRHGYTF. CDR3 coding DNA: TGTGCCAGCAGTGACCCGGGACAGGGGAGGCATGGCTACACCTTC.

The chain recombines TRBV6-1 with TRBJ1-2, with 8 bases that match TRBD1. Trimming removed 2 bases from V and 7 bases from J; junction bases left unmatched: 6. CDR3 length equals 14 residues. Germline CDR1 and CDR2: MNHNS and SASEGT. The CDR3 is CASSETGQGRGYTF. The CDR3 coding sequence is TGTGCCAGCAGTGAAACAGGACAGGGACGTGGCTACACCTTC.

In its sample, this clone was seen once. The V call is TRBV2, the J call TRBJ2-3, with 7 bases lining up with TRBD2. The CDR3 totals 16 residues. Looked up from germline, CDR1 is SNHLY and CDR2 is FYNNEI. V dropped 3 bases and J dropped 2; count of bases not matched to a gene: 8. For the CDR3, the DNA is TGTGCCAGCAGTGAGGAAGCGGGGATTAACACAGATACGCAGTATTTT. It translates to CASSEEAGINTDTQYF.

This clone occurred once. The rearrangement links TRBV5-1 to TRBJ1-1, with D hard to call. The V and J ends lost 0 bases and 4 bases respectively, with 10 bases between them. Germline values: CDR1 SGHRS, CDR2 YFSETQ. The CDR3 runs to 14 residues. CDR3 protein: CASSLGVAGTEAFF. The CDR3 nucleotides read TGCGCCAGCAGCTTGGGTGTGGCGGGCACTGAAGCTTTCTTT.

The chain uses TRBV18 and TRBJ2-3; TRBD1 aligns across 8 bases. The V gene end was trimmed by 5 bases and the J gene end by 4 bases; junction bases not matched to a gene: 11. Germline V gene data show CDR1 as KGHSH and CDR2 as LQKENI. The CDR3 length is 16 residues. CDR3 loop: CASSEPRTGSADTQYF. The DNA for the CDR3 is TGTGCCAGCTCAGAACCAAGGACAGGGTCGGCAGATACGCAGTATTTT.

This clone was counted once. The V gene is TRBV5-1, the J gene TRBJ2-2, with D maybe TRBD1 (7 bases). In germline, CDR1 is SGHRS, CDR2 YFSETQ. Trimming cost V 3 bases and J 5 bases, with 14 bases left between them. This CDR3 comprises 15 residues. DNA for the CDR3: TGCGCCAGCAGCTGGCGGGACAGCGGGACCGGGGAGCTGTTTTTT. Its protein product is CASSWRDSGTGELFF.

In DNA, the CDR3 is TGCAGTGCTGGGGACAATTATGGCTACACCTTC. It encodes CSAGDNYGYTF. The chain is built from TRBV20-1 and TRBJ1-2; D is possibly TRBD1 (6 bases). Germline V lookup: CDR1 DFQATT, CDR2 SNEGSKA (reference sequence). This CDR3 is built from 11 residues. Trimming left V 5 bases short and J 5 bases short, with 9 bases between.

The V call is TRBV11-2, the J call TRBJ1-1; D unresolved. Between the trimmed V and J ends, which lost 0 bases and 7 bases, there was a span of 15 bases. CDR1 is SGHAT, CDR2 FQNNGV, per germline. The CDR3 sequence is 15 residues long. CDR3 loop: CASSLDGTFRGEAFF. CDR3 DNA: TGTGCCAGCAGCTTAGATGGAACGTTTCGGGGTGAAGCTTTCTTT.

The gene calls are TRBV7-9 and TRBJ2-7; D is possibly TRBD2 (5 bases). V was cut by 4 bases and J by 4 bases, with 11 bases left in between. This CDR3 is 13 amino acids long. Per germline, CDR1 SEHNR and CDR2 FQNEAQ (reference sequence). In nucleotides, the CDR3 is TGTGCCAGCAGCTCAACGGACTGGTACGAGCAGTACTTC. This encodes CASSSTDWYEQYF.

The chain is built from TRBV23-1 and TRBJ2-7; possibly TRBD1 for D (7 bases). TRBV23-1 is designated an ORF whose function remains uncertain. This CDR3 region has 15 residues. V lost 9 bases and J lost 4, with 22 bases in between. The CDR3 sequence is CARGGQSPRQYEQYF. The CDR3 coding sequence is TGCGCCAGGGGGGGACAGTCCCCCCGACAATACGAGCAGTACTTC.

This sequence joins TRBV5-1 and TRBJ1-2; no firm D call. This CDR3 has 13 residues. Germline V gives CDR1 SGHRS, CDR2 YFSETQ. The ends were cut back, 2 bases at V and 4 bases at J, with 9 bases in the middle. In DNA, the CDR3 is TGCGCCAGCAGCTTCGCGGATGGCTATGGCTACACCTTC. Residues: CASSFADGYGYTF.

This chain's CDR3 is CASSSGTGGSNSPLHF. In DNA, the CDR3 is TGTGCCAGCAGCTCCGGGACAGGGGGCAGCAATTCACCCCTCCACTTT. The chain has TRBV7-3 and TRBJ1-6, with 12 nucleotides matching TRBD1. Looked up from germline, CDR1 is SGHTA and CDR2 is FQGTGA. The CDR3 extends over 16 amino acids. V lost 4 bases, J lost 7 bases, and 5 bases stayed unmatched.

The rearrangement joins TRBV7-9 to TRBJ1-1, with 7 bases that match TRBD1. The CDR3 is 12 residues long. V shed 3 bases, J shed 7 bases, and the junction held 2 bases outside the gene matches. Germline assignment: CDR1 SEHNR and CDR2 FQNEAQ (reference sequence). The CDR3: CASSFTGVEAFF. The CDR3 region has the DNA TGTGCCAGCAGCTTCACAGGGGTTGAAGCTTTCTTT.

This chain links TRBV7-9 with TRBJ1-3; a possible D gene is TRBD1 (6 bases). V lost 5 bases, J lost 0 bases, and 14 bases lay in between. Germline assignment: CDR1 SEHNR and CDR2 FQNEAQ (reference sequence). The CDR3 extends over 16 amino acids. CDR3 residues: CASSMEQGLSGNTIYF. In DNA form, the CDR3 reads TGTGCCAGCAGCATGGAACAGGGCCTCTCTGGAAACACCATATATTTT. The full variable domain, in which reference TRBV7-9 and TRBJ1-3 provide the parts outside the CDR3, is DTGVSQNPRHKITKRGQNVTFRCDPISEHNRLYWYRQTLGQGPEFLTYFQNEAQLEKSRLLSDRFSAERPKGSFSTLEIQRTEQGDSAMYLCASSMEQGLSGNTIYFGEGSWLTVV.

The V call is TRBV19, the J call TRBJ1-5, with a possible D match to TRBD1 (6 bases). CDR3 length equals 15 residues. The germline V gene encodes CDR1 LNHDA and CDR2 SQIVND (reference sequence). V dropped 3 bases and J dropped 2 bases, with 11 bases sitting between them. The chain's CDR3 is CASSISQGGNQPQHF. In DNA, the CDR3 is TGTGCCAGTAGTATCTCACAGGGAGGCAATCAGCCCCAGCATTTT.

CDR3 sequence (DNA): TGTGCCAGCAGCCCAAGACAGGGGGGGAACACTGAAGCTTTCTTT. This translates into CASSPRQGGNTEAFF. V is TRBV3-1 (or the pseudogene TRBV3-2) and J is TRBJ1-1, with 9 nucleotides matching TRBD1. The CDR3 runs to 15 residues. CDR1 is LGHDT and CDR2 is YNNKEL in the germline V gene (reference sequence). V shed 4 bases, J shed 1 base, and the junction held 4 bases outside the gene matches.

The chain uses TRBV24-1 and TRBJ1-2, with 7 bases lining up with TRBD1. Germline V gives CDR1 KGHDR, CDR2 SFDVKD. CDR3 length: 14 residues. The V and J ends lost 2 bases and 4 bases, in that order; junction bases with no gene match: 3. This CDR3 is CATSDYGTAYGYTF. The CDR3 nucleotides are TGTGCCACCAGTGATTACGGGACAGCCTATGGCTACACCTTC.

The CDR3 sequence is CASSFLGSSTEAFF. In nucleotides, the CDR3 is TGTGCCAGCAGCTTCCTGGGCAGCTCCACTGAAGCTTTCTTT. The chain employs TRBV7-2 and TRBJ1-1; D gene ambiguous. Trimming pared 3 bases from V and 4 bases from J, leaving 12 bases between. The germline V gene encodes CDR1 SGHTA and CDR2 FQGNSA. The CDR3 covers 14 residues.

The chain joins TRBV7-2 to TRBJ2-6; D is undetermined. The germline gives CDR1 SGHTA, CDR2 FQGNSA. The CDR3 extends over 15 amino acids. The germline V and J ends were trimmed by 2 bases and 0 bases, with 5 bases remaining between them. This chain's CDR3 is CASSLSSSGANVLTF. DNA of the CDR3: TGTGCCAGCAGCTTAAGTAGCTCTGGGGCCAACGTCCTGACTTTC.

This chain links TRBV5-1 with TRBJ2-1; 8 bases agree with TRBD1. The V segment lost 0 bases and the J segment 7 bases; nucleotides outside the gene matches: 6. The CDR3 contains 15 residues. Germline V gene data show CDR1 as SGHRS and CDR2 as YFSETQ. CDR3 nucleotides: TGCGCCAGCAGCTTGGTTCAGGGGGCCCGAAATGAGCAGTTCTTC. Residues: CASSLVQGARNEQFF. Full variable domain (rest looked up from reference TRBV5-1 and TRBJ2-1): KAGVTQTPRYLIKTRGQQVTLSCSPISGHRSVSWYQQTPGQGLQFLFEYFSETQRNKGNFPGRFSGRQFSNSRSEMNVSTLELGDSALYLCASSLVQGARNEQFFGPGTRLTVL.

The rearrangement joins TRBV15 to TRBJ1-1, with D perhaps matching TRBD1 (6 bases). CDR3 length equals 15 residues. Germline V lookup: CDR1 LNHNV, CDR2 YYDKDF (reference sequence). V lost 3 bases and J lost 4, with 15 bases in between. The CDR3 sequence: CATSSTGTLSTEAFF. The DNA for the CDR3 is TGTGCCACCAGCAGTACCGGGACATTAAGCACTGAAGCTTTCTTT.